This T cell receptor beta chain came from a study of graft-versus-host responses after intestinal transplantation. Findings of the study overall: High graft-versus-host to host-versus-graft clonal ratios were seen in allografts of patients with graft-donor T cell macrochimerism. Peak GvH clone levels in circulation were associated with early post-transplant HvG declines.

Details on this clone: The antigen remains undetermined.

This table comes from immunoSEQ multiplex PCR, and its TCRdb copy is limited to in-frame clones, with some not included. The table lists tens of thousands of clones, roughly 90% of them singletons. Germline V gives CDR1 SGDLS, CDR2 YYNGEE. The CDR3 is 15 residues long. With 3 bases removed from V and 6 bases from J, the gap between germline ends came to 18 bases. This TCR came from a human donor who received an intestinal transplant. The starting material was unstimulated CD8+ T cells sorted from spleen or lymph node cells, obtained before intestinal transplant. This sequence joins TRBV9 and TRBJ1-2; D is unresolved. DNA for the CDR3: TGTGCCAGCAGCGCCCCGGACGGCGGGTCGAATGGCTACACCTTC. Its protein is CASSAPDGGSNGYTF.